The 28 T cell receptor beta chains presented below share a single source sample, sequenced in a study of cytomegalovirus exposure and HLA in healthy donors. The PCR contained 60 Vbeta and 13 Jbeta primers. Data came from immunoSEQ multiplex PCR; TCRdb stores just in-frame clones and leaves some out. This sample yields about 100,000 clones, of which roughly 80% are seen a single time; less than 9% belongs to the top ten. Sequences were obtained from PBMCs. The receptor source for this set is a man aged 40-49 years in good health and CMV-seropositive.

In its sample, this clone was seen a few times. The CDR3 region is CASNRDRVGYTF. CDR3 coding DNA: TGTGCCAGCAACCGGGACAGGGTTGGCTACACCTTC. V usage is TRBV7-2 and J usage is TRBJ1-2; 9 bases fit TRBD1. V was pared by 7 bases and J by 7 bases, with 4 bases of the junction left unmatched. In germline, CDR1 is SGHTA, CDR2 FQGNSA. This CDR3 is built from 12 residues.

V is TRBV4-3 and J is TRBJ2-5; 8 positions match TRBD2. The CDR3 is 15 amino acids. Losses at the gene ends were 4 bases for V and 11 bases for J; bases not matched to a gene: 15. The germline V gene has CDR1 LGHNA and CDR2 YSLEER. The CDR3 DNA reads TGCGCCAGCAGCCCCTCTCCAGCGGGAGTTGGGGAGCAGTACTTC. Translated, it gives CASSPSPAGVGEQYF.

The V and J genes are TRBV2 and TRBJ1-5, with D unresolved. V lost 4 bases to trimming and J lost 6 bases, with 10 bases between them. There are 13 residues in the CDR3. The V gene's germline CDR1 is SNHLY and CDR2 FYNNEI. CDR3 coding DNA: TGTGCCAGCAGTGTGGAGATTCGTCAGCCCCAGCATTTT. This gives the protein CASSVEIRQPQHF.

This chain uses TRBV6-4 with TRBJ2-1; D may be TRBD1 (5 bases). Trimming stripped 5 bases from V and 2 bases from J, with 10 bases between. Germline V gene data show CDR1 as MRHNA and CDR2 as SNTAGT. CDR3 length equals 14 residues. The chain's CDR3 is CASSLGAAYNEQFF. Here the CDR3 DNA reads TGTGCCAGCAGTCTTGGGGCAGCCTACAATGAGCAGTTCTTC.

The chain joins TRBV7-3 to TRBJ2-3; unclear D gene. This CDR3 is 12 amino acids long. Germline V gene lookup returns CDR1 SGHTA and CDR2 FQGTGA. V lost 4 bases and J 5 bases, leaving 7 bases between the germline ends. The chain's CDR3 is CASSSGGDTQYF. The DNA of the CDR3 is TGTGCCAGCAGCTCGGGTGGAGATACGCAGTATTTT. Full variable domain (outside the CDR3, taken from reference TRBV7-3 and TRBJ2-3): GAGVSQTPSNKVTEKGKYVELRCDPISGHTALYWYRQSLGQGPEFLIYFQGTGAADDSGLPNDRFFAVRPEGSVSTLKIQRTERGDSAVYLCASSSGGDTQYFGPGTRLTVL.

CDR3 region: CASGSGRGGETQYF. CDR3 DNA sequence: TGTGCCAGCGGAAGCGGGAGAGGAGGAGAGACCCAGTACTTC. The rearrangement links TRBV2 to TRBJ2-5; 8 bases map to TRBD2. From germline, CDR1 is SNHLY and CDR2 FYNNEI. The CDR3 runs 14 residues. The V and J ends lost 8 bases and 4 bases, in that order; junction bases with no gene match: 9.

V gene TRBV29-1 combines with J gene TRBJ2-3; the D gene is possibly TRBD2 (5 bases). Trimming shortened V by 7 bases and J by 6 bases, and 17 bases separated the two germline ends. Germline CDR1 is SQVTM and CDR2 is ANQGSEA. The CDR3 runs to 13 residues. The CDR3 is CSGGSGIGDTQYF. In DNA form, the CDR3 reads TGCAGCGGGGGTTCGGGGATAGGGGATACGCAGTATTTT.

This clone was counted a single time. The chain uses TRBV10-3 and TRBJ2-5, with 8 nucleotides matching TRBD1. After removal of 5 bases from V and 1 base from J, the junction contained 3 bases not matched to a gene. Germline V gives CDR1 ENHRY, CDR2 SYGVKD. The CDR3 is made up of 14 amino acids. DNA of the CDR3: TGTGCCATCAGTTCTACAGGGGGCCAAGAGACCCAGTACTTC. Translation gives CAISSTGGQETQYF.

The chain is built from TRBV11-1 and TRBJ2-4, with a weak D call TRBD2 (6 bases). Germline V CDR1 and CDR2: SGHAT, FQDESV (reference sequence). Trimming stripped 4 bases from V and 4 bases from J, with 11 bases between. The CDR3 runs to 14 residues. The CDR3 region has the DNA TGTGCCAGCAGCTCGACCGGGACTAAAAACATTCAGTACTTC. It translates to CASSSTGTKNIQYF.

The V call is TRBV5-5, the J call TRBJ2-7; TRBD1 aligns across 7 bases. This CDR3 has 13 residues. The V gene end was trimmed by 6 bases and the J gene end by 4 bases; junction bases not matched to a gene: 7. Germline assignment: CDR1 SGHKS and CDR2 YYEKEE (reference sequence). The CDR3 region is CASTQTGNYEQYF. CDR3 nucleotide sequence: TGTGCCAGCACCCAGACAGGGAATTACGAGCAGTACTTC.

In this sample, this clone turned up a few times. V gene TRBV2 combines with J gene TRBJ2-3; D call uncertain. The ends were cut back, 8 bases at V and 0 bases at J, with 12 bases in the middle. The CDR3 spans 14 residues. Germline CDR1 is SNHLY and CDR2 is FYNNEI. The CDR3 loop is CASENRASTDTQYF. The CDR3, as DNA: TGTGCCAGCGAAAACAGAGCTAGCACAGATACGCAGTATTTT. Complete variable domain (other parts from reference TRBV2 and TRBJ2-3): EPEVTQTPSHQVTQMGQEVILRCVPISNHLYFYWYRQILGQKVEFLVSFYNNEISEKSEIFDDQFSVERPDGSNFTLKIRSTKLEDSAMYFCASENRASTDTQYFGPGTRLTVL.

This sequence joins TRBV28 and TRBJ1-3, with 7 bases lining up with TRBD1. CDR1 MDHEN and CDR2 SYDVKM come from the germline V gene. Trimming removed 3 bases from V and 1 base from J; junction bases left unmatched: 3. The CDR3 is 15 residues long. The CDR3 nucleotides are TGTGCCAGCAGTTTTTTCAGGGGGTCTGGAAACACCATATATTTT. Translated, it gives CASSFFRGSGNTIYF.

The chain carries TRBV6-5 and TRBJ2-5; TRBD2 matches 9 bases. Trimming at V came to 6 bases and at J to 4 bases, leaving 9 bases not matched to a gene. The CDR3 loop spans 15 amino acids. Germline V CDR1 and CDR2: MNHEY, SVGAGI. The CDR3 DNA reads as TGTGCCAGCAGGCCCCCGGGACTAGCAAGAGAGACCCAGTACTTC. Amino acid sequence: CASRPPGLARETQYF.

The genes are TRBV28 and TRBJ2-7; the D gene is possibly TRBD1 (6 bases). The CDR3 has 15 residues. CDR1 MDHEN and CDR2 SYDVKM come from the germline V gene. V was cut by 1 base and J by 6 bases, with 16 bases left in between. The CDR3 DNA is TGTGCCAGCAGTTTATTTACAGGGAAAGGTTCCGAGCAGTACTTC. Its translation: CASSLFTGKGSEQYF.

V and J are TRBV6-5 and TRBJ2-7, with 8 bases identical to TRBD2. In germline, CDR1 is MNHEY, CDR2 SVGAGI. The V segment lost 7 bases and the J segment 7 bases; nucleotides outside the gene matches: 12. CDR3 length: 14 residues. CDR3 sequence reads: CASISGRLTREQYF. CDR3 bases: TGTGCCAGCATAAGCGGGAGATTGACTCGGGAGCAGTACTTC.

This chain links TRBV6-1 with TRBJ2-5; D possibly corresponds to TRBD2 (6 bases). The J call could be wrong; TRBJ2-7 is a better fit for the DNA end. The CDR3 totals 14 residues. CDR1 MNHNS and CDR2 SASEGT come from the germline V gene. This chain's CDR3 is CASSGQTSSYEQYF. The CDR3 region has the DNA TGTGCCAGCAGTGGACAGACTAGCTCCTACGAGCAGTACTTC.

A few counts support this clone. The gene calls are TRBV25-1 and TRBJ2-7; 7 bases align to TRBD2. CDR1 and CDR2 from the germline V gene are MGHDK and SYGVNS. The CDR3 has 17 residues. V gave up 4 bases and J gave up 1 base; unmatched junction bases: 13. The CDR3 here is CASSALGRASPSYEQYF. As DNA, the CDR3 is TGTGCCAGCAGTGCCCTGGGGAGGGCTAGCCCGTCCTACGAGCAGTACTTC.

The V call is TRBV27, the J call TRBJ2-7; a weak D match, TRBD2 (6 bases). With 6 bases removed from V and 3 bases from J, the gap between germline ends came to 18 bases. CDR1 and CDR2 (germline): MNHEY, SMNVEV (reference sequence). The CDR3 spans 15 residues. The CDR3 here is CASSRGIGVSYEQYF. CDR3 coding DNA: TGTGCCAGCAGCCGCGGGATAGGGGTAAGCTACGAGCAGTACTTC.

The chain employs TRBV5-8 and TRBJ2-2; D perhaps matches TRBD2 (6 bases). The CDR3 contains 15 residues. V dropped 4 bases and J dropped 4 bases, with 14 bases sitting between them. Per the germline V gene, CDR1 is SGHTS and CDR2 is YDEGEE. The CDR3: CASSLGGYFTGELFF. CDR3 in DNA: TGTGCCAGCAGCCTTGGGGGGTACTTCACCGGGGAGCTGTTTTTT.

This sequence joins TRBV19 and TRBJ1-1; D gene unclear. CDR1 and CDR2 from the germline V gene are LNHDA and SQIVND (reference sequence). V was cut by 7 bases and J by 4 bases, with 7 bases left in between. The CDR3 covers 11 residues. This CDR3 is CASISGTEAFF. The CDR3 DNA reads as TGTGCCAGTATATCCGGCACTGAAGCTTTCTTT. Drawing the rest from reference TRBV19 and TRBJ1-1, the complete variable domain is DGGITQSPKYLFRKEGQNVTLSCEQNLNHDAMYWYRQDPGQGLRLIYYSQIVNDFQKGDIAEGYSVSREKKESFPLTVTSAQKNPTAFYLCASISGTEAFFGQGTRLTVV.

CDR3 nucleotides: TGCGCCAGCACCCGGGACTCCGGTGGGAATGAGCAGTTCTTC. Its translation: CASTRDSGGNEQFF. V gene TRBV10-1 combines with J gene TRBJ2-1, with a possible D match to TRBD2 (6 bases). The CDR3 runs 14 residues. The V end lost 7 bases, the J end lost 7 bases, and 17 bases lay between the germline ends. Germline CDR1 WNHNN, CDR2 SYGVQD (reference sequence).

This clone was observed a single time. The chain joins TRBV6-6 to TRBJ1-5; no firm D call. The CDR3 has 16 residues. Between the trimmed V and J ends, which lost 0 bases and 2 bases, there was a span of 11 bases. CDR1 MNHNY and CDR2 SVGAGI come from the germline V gene (reference sequence). CDR3 loop: CASSYSIGEGNQPQHF. CDR3 DNA: TGTGCCAGCAGTTACTCGATTGGGGAGGGCAATCAGCCCCAGCATTTT.

The chain joins TRBV10-3 to TRBJ2-7, with TRBD1 matching 8 bases. Trimming removed 4 bases from V and 4 bases from J; junction bases left unmatched: 3. Germline V gives CDR1 ENHRY, CDR2 SYGVKD. This CDR3 has 13 residues. This chain's CDR3 is CAISGTGLYEQYF. The CDR3 bases are TGTGCCATCAGTGGGACAGGGTTGTACGAGCAGTACTTC.

The chain carries TRBV10-2 and TRBJ1-5; no clear D gene. Germline V lookup: CDR1 WSHSY, CDR2 SAAADI. The CDR3 has 11 residues. V lost 11 bases to trimming and J lost 4 bases, with 9 bases between them. CDR3 loop: CAGPRNQPQHF. As DNA, the CDR3 is TGCGCCGGTCCGAGGAATCAGCCCCAGCATTTT.

This rearrangement joins TRBV6-5 to TRBJ1-4, with TRBD1 identical over 10 bases. Germline values: CDR1 MNHEY, CDR2 SVGAGI. With V trimmed by 4 bases and J by 8 bases, 7 bases remained unmatched. The CDR3 totals 15 residues. The CDR3 sequence: CASSSWTGGSEKLFF. The CDR3 DNA follows: TGTGCCAGCAGTTCCTGGACAGGGGGAAGCGAAAAACTGTTTTTT.

This sequence joins TRBV7-2 and TRBJ2-3, with D perhaps matching TRBD2 (5 bases). V was shortened by 1 base and J by 5 bases, with 7 bases between the two germline ends. The CDR3 is made up of 13 amino acids. CDR1 is SGHTA, CDR2 FQGNSA, per germline. The CDR3 DNA is TGTGCCAGCAGCTTAGGGAGGAGAGATACGCAGTATTTT. Protein product: CASSLGRRDTQYF.

V gene TRBV19 combines with J gene TRBJ2-3, with a tentative D call TRBD1 (6 bases). This CDR3 contains 13 residues. Germline CDR1 and CDR2: LNHDA and SQIVND (reference sequence). V dropped 8 bases and J dropped 4 bases, with 13 bases sitting between them. CDR3 nucleotide sequence: TGTGCCAGTGGGCACAGGGTTGCAGATACGCAGTATTTT. Translation: CASGHRVADTQYF.

In this sample, this clone turned up a few times. The chain carries TRBV6-1 and TRBJ2-2; 12 bases map to TRBD2. With V trimmed by 8 bases and J by 6 bases, 7 bases remained unmatched. CDR1 and CDR2 (germline): MNHNS, SASEGT. The CDR3 has 15 residues. CDR3 bases: TGTGCCAGCTACCCTAGCGGGGGGGCCTCCGGGGAGCTGTTTTTT. Amino acid sequence: CASYPSGGASGELFF.